These 28 T cell receptor beta chains originate from one sample sequenced in a study of T cell responses to AZD1222 COVID-19 vaccine. The table came from immunoSEQ multiplex PCR; TCRdb's copy has only in-frame clones and leaves some out. The repertoire holds around 160,000 clones, with 91% as singletons. The specimen was peripheral blood, collected on day 0 of AZD1222 vaccination. These receptors came from an adult in good health.

The chain links TRBV12-3 or TRBV12-4 to TRBJ2-4; the D is unclear. This CDR3 has 13 amino acids. The V end was cut by 6 bases, the J end by 0 bases, with 6 bases between. CDR3 sequence: CASSPLAKNIQYF. CDR3 nucleotide sequence: TGTGCCAGCAGCCCCCTAGCCAAAAACATTCAGTACTTC.

V and J are TRBV4-3 and TRBJ2-1; 13 positions agree with TRBD2. The V segment lost 4 bases and the J segment 6 bases; nucleotides outside the gene matches: 6. The CDR3 contains 16 residues. Germline CDR1 reads LGHNA; CDR2 reads YSLEER. CDR3 protein: CASSPVRTSGSNEQFF. CDR3 sequence (DNA): TGCGCCAGCAGCCCTGTGAGGACTAGCGGGAGCAATGAGCAGTTCTTC.

The chain employs TRBV28 and TRBJ1-5, with 8 positions matching TRBD1. The V gene's germline CDR1 is MDHEN and CDR2 SYDVKM. The J segment lost 4 bases and the V segment lost 8 bases, leaving 7 bases of the junction unmatched. The CDR3 runs to 14 residues. CDR3 sequence: CASAWTGLNQPQHF. CDR3 sequence (DNA): TGTGCCAGCGCCTGGACAGGGTTGAATCAGCCCCAGCATTTT.

The J gene is TRBJ2-2, the V gene TRBV18; TRBD1 might be the D (6 bases). The V gene lost 4 bases and the J gene lost 7 bases, with 13 bases spanning the gap. CDR3 length: 14 residues. The germline V gene encodes CDR1 KGHSH and CDR2 LQKENI. The CDR3 DNA follows: TGTGCCAGCTCACACAGGGTAGTGGACGGGGAGCTGTTTTTT. Protein product: CASSHRVVDGELFF. Supplemented by reference TRBV18 and TRBJ2-2, the full variable domain reads NAGVMQNPRHLVRRRGQEARLRCSPMKGHSHVYWYRQLPEEGLKFMVYLQKENIIDESGMPKERFSAEFPKEGPSILRIQQVVRGDSAAYFCASSHRVVDGELFFGEGSRLTVL.

The gene calls are TRBV7-9 and TRBJ1-5, with TRBD1 matching 8 bases. Germline lookup yields CDR1 SEHNR and CDR2 FQNEAQ (reference sequence). V lost 5 bases to trimming and J lost 0 bases; unmatched junction nucleotides: 3. The CDR3 covers 15 residues. The CDR3 DNA follows: TGTGCCAGCAGCGGGACAGGCAGTAGCAATCAGCCCCAGCATTTT. Translation gives CASSGTGSSNQPQHF.

CDR3 loop: CATSSLGRPSTDTQYF. Written as DNA, the CDR3 is TGTGCCACCAGCAGCCTCGGACGCCCTAGCACAGATACGCAGTATTTT. The genes are TRBV15 and TRBJ2-3; no clear D. The germline CDR1 and CDR2 sequences are LNHNV and YYDKDF (reference sequence). The germline V and J ends were trimmed by 3 bases and 0 bases, with 13 bases remaining between them. The CDR3 runs to 16 residues.

On this clone itself: Germline and junction disagree at one end, which may indicate a read error. V and J are TRBV6-5 and TRBJ1-1, with TRBD1 as a possible D gene (5 bases). Germline V gene sequence: CDR1 MNHEY, CDR2 SVGAGI. CDR3 length: 15 residues. The CDR3 spells CAGSYSIRVGTEAFF. CDR3 nucleotides: TGTGCCGGCAGTTACTCGATCAGGGTCGGCACTGAAGCTTTCTTT.

The gene calls are TRBV19 and TRBJ2-5; D uncertain. Trimming left V 9 bases short and J 0 bases short, with 8 bases between. CDR1 is LNHDA and CDR2 is SQIVND in the germline V gene (reference sequence). The CDR3 has 12 residues. CDR3 nucleotide sequence: TGTGCCAGCGGACGGCACCAAGAGACCCAGTACTTC. Its translation: CASGRHQETQYF.

The chain is built from TRBV24-1 and TRBJ2-1; no reliable D call. Trimming took off 4 bases at V and 2 bases at J, with 11 bases between the two ends. The CDR3 sequence is 15 residues long. Germline values: CDR1 KGHDR, CDR2 SFDVKD. The CDR3 loop is CATSDSDGPYNEQFF. CDR3 nucleotides: TGTGCCACCAGTGACTCGGACGGACCCTACAATGAGCAGTTCTTC.

The gene calls are TRBV5-1 and TRBJ2-1; D gene ambiguous. Trimming pared 0 bases from V and 6 bases from J, leaving 10 bases between. The germline V gene encodes CDR1 SGHRS and CDR2 YFSETQ. The length of the CDR3 is 14 residues. This CDR3 reads CASSLDRATNEQFF. The CDR3 DNA reads as TGCGCCAGCAGCTTGGACAGAGCAACCAATGAGCAGTTCTTC.

This chain connects TRBV4-3 to TRBJ1-1, with D tentatively TRBD1 (5 bases). V lost 2 bases to trimming and J lost 7 bases, with 17 bases between them. Per germline, CDR1 LGHNA and CDR2 YSLEER. The length of the CDR3 is 15 residues. Here the CDR3 reads CASSQWWGTDGEAFF. The CDR3 region has the DNA TGCGCCAGCAGCCAATGGTGGGGGACTGACGGTGAAGCTTTCTTT.

J is TRBJ2-3 and V is TRBV2, with D perhaps TRBD2 (6 bases). V was pared by 10 bases and J by 2 bases, with 19 bases between. Germline lookup yields CDR1 SNHLY and CDR2 FYNNEI. The CDR3 covers 15 residues. The CDR3 sequence is CATTEGLFHTDTQYF. CDR3 nucleotides: TGTGCCACTACCGAGGGACTTTTCCACACAGATACGCAGTATTTT.

The rearrangement links TRBV15 to TRBJ2-7; either TRBD1 or TRBD2 may fit D (5 bases each). Trimming stripped 5 bases from V and 0 bases from J, with 17 bases between. This CDR3 is 16 amino acids long. The germline V gene has CDR1 LNHNV and CDR2 YYDKDF (reference sequence). CDR3 DNA: TGTGCCACCAGCCCTCCGGGACCGCGACTCTCCTACGAGCAGTACTTC. Translated, it gives CATSPPGPRLSYEQYF.

The chain is built from TRBV18 and TRBJ1-6; TRBD1 matches at 7 bases. Trimming at V came to 5 bases and at J to 8 bases, leaving 6 bases not matched to a gene. This CDR3 contains 14 residues. Per germline, CDR1 KGHSH and CDR2 LQKENI. For the CDR3, the DNA is TGTGCCAGCTCATACCAGGGGGAGGATTCACCCCTCCACTTT. Its protein product is CASSYQGEDSPLHF.

The chain carries TRBV19 and TRBJ2-1; tentatively, D is TRBD2 (6 bases). In germline, CDR1 is LNHDA, CDR2 SQIVND (reference sequence). The CDR3 totals 14 residues. Trimming removed 3 bases at V and 0 bases at J, with 6 bases between. The CDR3 coding sequence is TGTGCCAGTAGTATGGGGGGCTCCTACAATGAGCAGTTCTTC. Translating it yields CASSMGGSYNEQFF.

This clone was found once. This chain uses TRBV4-3 with TRBJ1-3, with TRBD1 matching 8 bases. The trim removed 4 bases at V and 3 bases at J, leaving 20 bases unmatched. The CDR3 is 20 amino acids. CDR1 LGHNA and CDR2 YSLEER come from the germline V gene. The CDR3, as DNA: TGCGCCAGCAGCCCGTCGAAGGACAGGGCTTATAAGCGTGGTGGAAACACCATATATTTT. This sequence encodes CASSPSKDRAYKRGGNTIYF.

The chain couples TRBV10-2 to TRBJ2-1, with 13 bases lining up with TRBD2. V trimming: 6 bases; J trimming: 9 bases; junction bases outside the gene matches: 8. This CDR3 has 15 residues. CDR1 and CDR2 from the germline V gene are WSHSY and SAAADI. The CDR3 loop reads CASSLGLAGFGEQFF. Written as DNA, the CDR3 is TGCGCCAGCAGCTTGGGACTAGCGGGATTTGGTGAGCAGTTCTTC.

J is TRBJ2-3 and V is TRBV11-2; D may match TRBD1 or TRBD2 (7 bases each). Trimming removed 5 bases from V and 6 bases from J, with 21 bases in between. This CDR3 is built from 16 residues. Germline-derived CDR1 and CDR2 are SGHAT and FQNNGV. The CDR3 DNA follows: TGTGCCAGCAGCGACCGTCAGGGGGGGCCCCGCGATACGCAGTATTTT. Encoded protein: CASSDRQGGPRDTQYF.

The chain joins TRBV9 to TRBJ1-3, with D possibly matching TRBD1 (6 bases). Deletions cut 0 bases from V and 4 bases from J, with 14 bases between. Germline loops: CDR1 SGDLS, CDR2 YYNGEE. The CDR3 extends over 16 amino acids. CDR3 loop: CASSVAPGGLGNTIYF. The CDR3 DNA reads TGTGCCAGCAGCGTAGCTCCCGGGGGCCTCGGAAACACCATATATTTT.

V gene TRBV4-2 combines with J gene TRBJ2-2, with 12 positions matching TRBD1. Germline V gene sequence: CDR1 LGHNA, CDR2 YNFKEQ. V shed 4 bases and J 8 bases; nucleotides not matched to a gene: 11. The length of the CDR3 is 17 residues. The CDR3 reads CASSPPGGTGGLGELFF. In DNA form, the CDR3 reads TGTGCCAGCAGCCCCCCCGGCGGGACAGGGGGCTTGGGGGAGCTGTTTTTT.

The chain is built from TRBV27 and TRBJ2-7; 8 bases are a match to TRBD1. The junction had 7 bases not matched to a gene; V was cut back by 3 bases and J by 6 bases. Germline V lookup: CDR1 MNHEY, CDR2 SMNVEV (reference sequence). This CDR3 has 14 residues. DNA for the CDR3: TGTGCCAGCAGTTTCATAGGACAGGGTCCCGAGCAGTACTTC. This encodes CASSFIGQGPEQYF.

The V call is TRBV7-6, the J call TRBJ1-2; possible D gene TRBD1, 5 bases. V lost 1 base and J 4 bases, leaving 10 bases between the germline ends. Germline values: CDR1 SGHVS, CDR2 FNYEAQ. The CDR3 is made up of 14 amino acids. In DNA form, the CDR3 reads TGTGCCAGCAGCTTAGGGGACGGCTTCTATGGCTACACCTTC. Translating it yields CASSLGDGFYGYTF. The full variable domain, rest sourced from reference TRBV7-6 and TRBJ1-2, is GAGVSQSPRYKVTKRGQDVALRCDPISGHVSLYWYRQALGQGPEFLTYFNYEAQQDKSGLPNDRFSAERPEGSISTLTIQRTEQRDSAMYRCASSLGDGFYGYTFGSGTRLTVV.

The chain is built from TRBV2 and TRBJ2-2; no firm D call. Per germline, CDR1 SNHLY and CDR2 FYNNEI. The CDR3 sequence is 14 residues long. The ends were cut back, 5 bases at V and 7 bases at J, with 14 bases in the middle. The DNA for the CDR3 is TGTGCCAGCAGTAAGACTCTTACGGACGGGGAGCTGTTTTTT. This translates into CASSKTLTDGELFF.

The chain joins TRBV9 to TRBJ2-5; 7 bases are a match to TRBD2. Germline V lookup: CDR1 SGDLS, CDR2 YYNGEE. J was trimmed by 3 bases and V by 0 bases; bases with no gene match: 11. This CDR3 comprises 17 residues. The CDR3 sequence: CASSVGGGGTGKETQYF. The CDR3 DNA sequence: TGTGCCAGCAGCGTAGGCGGCGGGGGAACGGGGAAAGAGACCCAGTACTTC.

This rearrangement joins TRBV6-2 or TRBV6-3 to TRBJ2-6; tentatively, D is TRBD2 (6 bases). Germline V CDR1 and CDR2: MNHEY, SVGEGT. Trimming left V 5 bases short and J 2 bases short, with 16 bases between. The CDR3 length is 17 residues. CDR3 coding DNA: TGTGCCAGCAGTCCGGTCGGACTAATCGCTGGGGCCAACGTCCTGACTTTC. It translates to CASSPVGLIAGANVLTF.

The V call is TRBV5-4, the J call TRBJ2-5, with 8 bases lining up with TRBD2. V shed 0 bases and J 4 bases; nucleotides not matched to a gene: 11. The CDR3 spans 17 residues. Germline V gene lookup returns CDR1 SGHNT and CDR2 YYREEE (reference sequence). CDR3 sequence reads: CASSLAISGTGLETQYF. Written as DNA, the CDR3 is TGTGCCAGCAGCTTGGCTATTAGCGGGACGGGGTTAGAGACCCAGTACTTC. The full variable domain, its missing parts supplied by reference TRBV5-4 and TRBJ2-5, is ETGVTQSPTHLIKTRGQQVTLRCSSQSGHNTVSWYQQALGQGPQFIFQYYREEENGRGNFPPRFSGLQFPNYSSELNVNALELDDSALYLCASSLAISGTGLETQYFGPGTRLLVL.

This sequence joins TRBV6-2 or TRBV6-3 and TRBJ2-7, with 7 bases lining up with TRBD1. Germline-derived CDR1 and CDR2 are MNHEY and SVGEGT. The V gene end was trimmed by 6 bases and the J gene end by 4 bases; junction bases not matched to a gene: 9. This CDR3 has 14 residues. In nucleotides, the CDR3 is TGTGCCAGCAGCCCGGACAGGCGTAGTTACGAGCAGTACTTC. Translated, it gives CASSPDRRSYEQYF.

V usage is TRBV7-3 and J usage is TRBJ2-3; 10 positions match TRBD2. Germline lookup yields CDR1 SGHTA and CDR2 FQGTGA. The V segment lost 4 bases and the J segment 4 bases; nucleotides outside the gene matches: 8. The CDR3 loop spans 16 amino acids. CDR3 nucleotides: TGTGCCAGCAGCTCCACGGTCAGCGGGGGGGCAGATACGCAGTATTTT. This encodes CASSSTVSGGADTQYF. The whole variable domain, remainder taken from reference TRBV7-3 and TRBJ2-3, is GAGVSQTPSNKVTEKGKYVELRCDPISGHTALYWYRQSLGQGPEFLIYFQGTGAADDSGLPNDRFFAVRPEGSVSTLKIQRTERGDSAVYLCASSSTVSGGADTQYFGPGTRLTVL.